This entry lists 11 T cell receptor beta chains sequenced from one sample in a study of cytomegalovirus exposure and HLA in healthy donors. PCR used 60 Vbeta primers and 13 Jbeta primers. Produced via immunoSEQ multiplex PCR; TCRdb's table is partial and in-frame only. The table includes some 130,000 clones, under 85% detected once. Sequenced material: PBMCs. The receptors stem from a male donor in good health and CMV-seropositive.

The chain uses TRBV5-6 and TRBJ2-2, with 7 bases aligning to TRBD2. Germline lookup yields CDR1 SGHDT and CDR2 YYEEEE. CDR3 length: 15 amino acids. J lost 5 bases, V lost 0 bases, and 4 bases had no gene match. The CDR3 region is CASSLDQGGTGELFF. For the CDR3, the DNA is TGTGCCAGCAGCTTGGATCAGGGAGGGACCGGGGAGCTGTTTTTT.

The chain has TRBV2 and TRBJ2-7; TRBD1 might be the D (5 bases). V lost 8 bases and J 5 bases, leaving 13 bases between the germline ends. Germline V gene lookup returns CDR1 SNHLY and CDR2 FYNNEI. The CDR3 runs 12 residues. The CDR3 loop reads CASGRARDEQYF. For the CDR3, the DNA is TGTGCCAGCGGCAGGGCTCGGGACGAGCAGTACTTC.

The chain is built from TRBV7-6 and TRBJ1-4; D is possibly TRBD1 (6 bases). The CDR3 has 16 residues. V dropped 1 base and J dropped 5 bases, with 14 bases sitting between them. Germline V gene lookup returns CDR1 SGHVS and CDR2 FNYEAQ. CDR3 bases: TGTGCCAGCAGCTTAGGGGGCAGGGGAACCAATGAAAAACTGTTTTTT. Its translation is CASSLGGRGTNEKLFF.

As regards this clone: This same CDR3 is encoded by further DNA sequences in the sample. The chain uses TRBV28 and TRBJ2-7; D not resolved. Looked up from germline, CDR1 is MDHEN and CDR2 is SYDVKM. The CDR3 has 13 amino acids. Trimming left V 4 bases short and J 1 base short, with 8 bases between. The CDR3 loop is CASSSTVSYEQYF. The CDR3 region has the DNA TGTGCCAGCAGTTCAACAGTTTCCTACGAGCAGTACTTC.

The rearrangement links TRBV5-1 to TRBJ2-5; D unclear. TRBJ2-7 matches the DNA end more closely, so the J call is doubtful. The CDR3 runs to 14 residues. Germline CDR1 SGHRS, CDR2 YFSETQ. The DNA for the CDR3 is TGCGCCAGCAGCTTGGTTGGCACTACCTACGAGCAGTACTTC. Translated, it gives CASSLVGTTYEQYF.

The rearrangement joins TRBV5-1 to TRBJ2-3; TRBD2 aligns across 13 bases. With 3 bases clipped from V and 2 bases from J, the junction kept 3 bases outside the gene matches. The CDR3 runs 16 residues. Per the germline V gene, CDR1 is SGHRS and CDR2 is YFSETQ. The CDR3 protein is CASSSLAGGFTDTQYF. The CDR3 DNA reads TGCGCCAGCAGCTCACTAGCGGGGGGGTTCACAGATACGCAGTATTTT.

The gene calls are TRBV6-5 and TRBJ1-5; D might be TRBD1 (5 bases). Germline CDR1 and CDR2: MNHEY and SVGAGI. The CDR3 has 13 amino acids. Trimming removed 4 bases from V and 6 bases from J, with 10 bases in between. CDR3 DNA sequence: TGTGCCAGCAGTTTTGACAGAAGTCAGCCCCAGCATTTT. This codes for CASSFDRSQPQHF.

This clone was detected a few times. The chain joins TRBV25-1 to TRBJ2-7, with 8 nucleotides matching TRBD2. Per germline, CDR1 MGHDK and CDR2 SYGVNS. Trimming took 8 bases from V and 6 from J; bases not matched to a gene: 18. The CDR3 sequence is 16 residues long. This chain's CDR3 is CASRALSGGRTGEQYF. As DNA, the CDR3 is TGTGCCAGCCGGGCTTTGTCGGGAGGGCGCACGGGCGAGCAGTACTTC.

This clone was observed once. The chain uses TRBV5-1 and TRBJ1-1; D uncertain. This CDR3 region has 15 residues. Germline assignment: CDR1 SGHRS and CDR2 YFSETQ. V was pared by 4 bases and J by 5 bases, with 18 bases between. CDR3 loop: CASSPLNFLLTEAFF. The CDR3 DNA is TGCGCCAGCAGCCCTCTGAACTTTTTGTTAACTGAAGCTTTCTTT. Filled out from reference TRBV5-1 and TRBJ1-1, the complete variable domain reads KAGVTQTPRYLIKTRGQQVTLSCSPISGHRSVSWYQQTPGQGLQFLFEYFSETQRNKGNFPGRFSGRQFSNSRSEMNVSTLELGDSALYLCASSPLNFLLTEAFFGQGTRLTVV.

The chain uses TRBV28 and TRBJ1-2, with 7 bases fitting TRBD1. The V gene end was trimmed by 6 bases and the J gene end by 2 bases; junction bases not matched to a gene: 9. There are 15 residues in the CDR3. CDR1 is MDHEN, CDR2 SYDVKM, per germline. The CDR3 here is CASRLRGRGNYGYTF. CDR3 bases: TGTGCCAGCAGGCTAAGGGGGCGTGGGAACTATGGCTACACCTTC.

This clone was recorded a few times. The chain employs TRBV6-5 and TRBJ2-7; 8 bases line up with TRBD1. The CDR3 runs to 15 residues. Germline CDR1 MNHEY, CDR2 SVGAGI. Trimming at V came to 6 bases and at J to 1 base, leaving 8 bases not matched to a gene. In DNA, the CDR3 is TGTGCCAGCAGCCAGCCATGGACAGGGTCCTACGAGCAGTACTTC. Its translation: CASSQPWTGSYEQYF.